This note documents a single TCR beta chain sequence. Its antigen is not yet known. Base qualities are not provided; no much larger clone lies one nucleotide away. The CDR3 regions of human TCRbeta chains were subjected to immunosequencing. Per the source publication's procedure: Repertoire TCRs were matched against a reference library of SARS-CoV-2-specific TCRs generated with the MIRA antigen-specificity platform. Breadth was defined as the fraction of unique TCRs that were SARS-CoV-2-associated, and depth was defined as the fraction of total T cells that were SARS-CoV-2-associated. Using the MIRA data, each spike-specific TCR was assigned both to the spike region to which the TCR was reactive and to a CD4 or CD8 class. Log10-transformed breadth and depth values were compared by one-way ANOVA with Sidak's multiple comparisons tests. Sourced from immuneACCESS, this table was stored by TCRdb with only in-frame sequences that have V and J called. A share of the clones is absent; for the studies checked, an unresolved V gene accounts for under half, and the remainder has no known explanation. The DNA was the basis for D and trimming; V, J and clone size are from that table. The sample records 150,000 to 200,000 clones, around 94% of which are singletons. Of the sample, 5.1% falls within the top ten clones.

The sample is drawn from a study of T cell responses to AZD1222 COVID-19 vaccine (dated by TCRdb to the early 2020s). Turning to the overall study: TCR sequencing covered fewer than 250 trial participants: 200 to 210 given two doses of AZD1222 and approximately 26 given two doses of MenACWY control vaccine. Enrollment into the trials was organized by age into subgroups of 18-55, 56-69 and 70-plus years, and those subgroups contained approximately 150, 30 and 60 TCR-sequenced participants, respectively.

The label giving this sample's time point can be read as: about 28 days (+/-7) after the second vaccine dose. AZD1222 recipients whose second dose came at about 4 weeks and those whose second dose came at about 12 weeks were combined into one group, since spike-specific TCR depth and breadth did not differ between the two schedules. Samples from vaccinated people were obtained from the UK trials COV001 and COV002, which included a single-blind randomized controlled phase 2/3 trial of AZD1222 (ChAdOx1 nCoV-19) in healthy adults. For TCRbeta chain sequencing, PBMC samples from trial participants were taken at day 0 and at day 28 after the second dose. Broad study findings and their caveats: Reportedly, close to half of the unique spike-specific TCRs recognized epitopes lying outside the regions that are mutated in the B.1.351 and B.1.1.7 variants. The 56-69-year group was small, and its depth increase did not reach significance, likely because of low power. The whole spike protein was spanned by vaccine-associated CD4 TCRs, and dominant responses were seen in regions 160-218 and 743-854. Because no samples from the day 14 peak response were available, repertoires could be characterized only after the peak T cell response. Only six or seven AZD1222 recipients were SARS-CoV-2 seropositive at baseline, limiting conclusions about previously exposed vaccinees. A significant rise in spike-specific TCR breadth and depth was observed after two AZD1222 doses relative to day 0 and relative to MenACWY recipients. Participants were mostly white British, with more females than males. The authors suggested clonal diversity may have been underestimated.

The CDR3 starts with the cysteine, ends with the phenylalanine, and has 12 residues. Here the CDR3 DNA is all that survives: 36 bases in frame from base 1. V is cut by 7 bases and J by 4 bases, and the space between the germline ends is 8 bases. The germline V gene yields MDHEN for CDR1 and SYDVKM for CDR2. The input for sequencing was peripheral blood, taken 28 days after the second AZD1222 dose. The sequence links TRBV28 to TRBJ2-1; a weak D assignment points to TRBD2 (5 bases agree). The receptor's source is an adult who received the AZD1222 COVID-19 vaccine. The CDR3 sequence is CASMGRYNEQFF. The DNA sequence reads TGTGCCAGCATGGGGAGATACAATGAGCAGTTCTTC.